A selection of T cell receptor beta chains follows, all from one sample in a study of shared clonotypes between healthy human individuals. The assay was immunoSEQ multiplex PCR, and TCRdb's table has in-frame clones only and misses some. The data show roughly 2,300,000 clones, 80% to 95% seen once. The sequenced sample consisted of naive CD4+ T cells from PBMCs. Source of these receptors: a young man in good health. Some clones in this sample may be carry-over from other donors' samples. Both conserved end residues are part of each CDR3. A D gene is named only where the DNA matches it firmly. Only part of the rows carry a size: once, few, many, or a class if the clone is expanded.

TRBV5-1	TRBJ2-3	-	-	CASSLREVRDTQYF	TGCGCCAGCAGCTTGAGGGAGGTTAGAGATACGCAGTATTTT
TRBV7-2	TRBJ2-2	-	-	CASRADLDTGELFF	TGTGCCAGCAGGGCCGACTTGGACACCGGGGAGCTGTTTTTT
TRBV7-6	TRBJ1-1	-	-	CASSPRQPATEAFF	TGTGCCAGCAGCCCCCGACAGCCCGCCACTGAAGCTTTCTTT
TRBV11-2	TRBJ2-1	-	TRBD2	CASSPILTSAHYNEQFF	TGTGCCAGCAGCCCAATACTGACTAGCGCCCACTACAATGAGCAGTTCTTC
TRBV5-4	TRBJ1-5	-	-	CASSPWGYGQPQHF	TGTGCCAGCAGCCCATGGGGGTACGGCCAGCCCCAGCATTTT
TRBV27	TRBJ2-6	once	-	CASRGSGANVLTF	TGTGCCAGCAGAGGGTCTGGGGCCAACGTCCTGACTTTC
TRBV28	TRBJ2-1	-	TRBD2	CATGLAGSGNEQFF	TGTGCCACCGGTCTAGCGGGTTCCGGGAATGAGCAGTTCTTC
TRBV28	TRBJ2-7	-	-	CASSPGTDTYEQYF	TGTGCCAGCAGCCCTGGGACGGACACCTACGAGCAGTACTTC
TRBV19	TRBJ2-1	-	TRBD2	CASSVTSQYNEQFF	TGTGCCAGTAGTGTGACTAGCCAATACAATGAGCAGTTCTTC
TRBV5-1	TRBJ2-1	-	TRBD2	CASSLGLADYNEQFF	TGCGCCAGCAGCTTAGGGCTAGCGGATTACAATGAGCAGTTCTTC
TRBV5-1	TRBJ1-1	-	-	CASSLGIRDSLNTEAFF	TGCGCCAGCAGCTTGGGGATCAGGGATTCATTGAACACTGAAGCTTTCTTT
TRBV30	TRBJ2-3	-	-	CAWSPPGGGTDTQYF	TGTGCCTGGAGTCCCCCAGGTGGCGGCACAGATACGCAGTATTTT
TRBV6-4	TRBJ2-3	-	TRBD2	CASRRLAGGPGGTDTQYF	TGTGCCAGCAGGAGACTAGCGGGAGGGCCCGGGGGTACAGATACGCAGTATTTT
TRBV4-2	TRBJ1-6	-	TRBD1	CASSPRTGGNSPLHF	TGTGCCAGCAGTCCAAGGACAGGGGGTAATTCACCCCTCCACTTT
TRBV27	TRBJ1-2	-	-	CASSALGQDYGYTF	TGTGCCAGCAGTGCATTGGGCCAGGATTATGGCTACACCTTC
TRBV28	TRBJ2-7	-	TRBD2	CASSATSGRAGGYEQYF	TGTGCCAGCAGTGCCACTAGCGGGAGGGCCGGGGGTTACGAGCAGTACTTC
TRBV25-1	TRBJ2-6	-	TRBD1	CASGDRGLNSGANVLTF	TGTGCCAGCGGGGACAGGGGGTTAAACTCTGGGGCCAACGTCCTGACTTTC
TRBV9	TRBJ2-5	-	-	CASSDGAFRETQYF	TGTGCCAGCAGCGACGGGGCTTTTCGGGAGACCCAGTACTTC
TRBV6-1	TRBJ2-7	-	-	CASSETRTGSYEQYF	TGTGCCAGCAGTGAAACCCGGACGGGATCCTACGAGCAGTACTTC
TRBV7-9	TRBJ2-1	once	-	CASSLGAEGDNEQFF	TGTGCCAGCAGCTTAGGCGCGGAAGGGGACAATGAGCAGTTCTTC
TRBV6-1	TRBJ1-1	-	TRBD1	CAGNPTGRNTEAFF	TGTGCCGGAAACCCGACAGGGAGGAACACTGAAGCTTTCTTT
TRBV2	TRBJ1-3	-	-	CASYEGGGNTIYF	TGTGCCAGCTATGAGGGAGGAGGAAACACCATATATTTT
TRBV27	TRBJ2-7	-	-	CASTKGGSPYEQYF	TGTGCCAGCACCAAGGGGGGGTCCCCCTACGAGCAGTACTTC
TRBV2	TRBJ2-1	-	-	CASSEEGEQFF	TGTGCCAGCAGTGAAGAAGGTGAGCAGTTCTTC
TRBV2	TRBJ2-1	-	TRBD1	CASTDRQGGEQFF	TGTGCCAGCACCGATCGACAGGGTGGCGAGCAGTTCTTC
TRBV5-1	TRBJ2-1	-	-	CASSLAADSYNEQFF	TGCGCCAGCAGCTTGGCAGCGGACTCCTACAATGAGCAGTTCTTC
TRBV4-2	TRBJ2-1	-	TRBD1	CASSPEGQAYNEQFF	TGTGCCAGCAGCCCCGAGGGACAGGCCTACAATGAGCAGTTCTTC
TRBV7-9	TRBJ2-2	-	-	CASSLAGNAGELFF	TGTGCCAGCAGCTTAGCCGGGAATGCCGGGGAGCTGTTTTTT
TRBV7-2	TRBJ2-2	-	TRBD1	CASNPNTGATGELFF	TGTGCCAGCAATCCCAACACAGGGGCCACCGGGGAGCTGTTTTTT
TRBV19	TRBJ1-1	-	-	CASNPRQNTEAFF	TGTGCCAGTAACCCTCGACAGAACACTGAAGCTTTCTTT
TRBV18	TRBJ2-7	-	TRBD2	CASSPPPGLAGYEQYF	TGTGCCAGCTCACCACCTCCCGGACTAGCGGGCTACGAGCAGTACTTC
TRBV5-1	TRBJ1-3	-	-	CASSLGGIGNTIYF	TGCGCCAGCAGCTTGGGAGGGATTGGAAACACCATATATTTT
TRBV5-1	TRBJ2-5	-	-	CASTTGYQETQYF	TGCGCCAGCACCACAGGGTACCAAGAGACCCAGTACTTC
TRBV18	TRBJ2-1	-	-	CASSPQDSTYNEQFF	TGTGCCAGCTCACCACAGGACAGTACCTACAATGAGCAGTTCTTC
TRBV11-2	TRBJ1-1	-	-	CASSFGGKWAEAFF	TGTGCCAGCAGCTTCGGGGGAAAATGGGCTGAAGCTTTCTTT
TRBV15	TRBJ1-2	-	TRBD1	CATSPGGELANYGYTF	TGTGCCACCAGCCCAGGGGGAGAATTAGCTAACTATGGCTACACCTTC
TRBV19	TRBJ1-1	-	-	CASSIISAGAVRAFF	TGTGCCAGTAGTATTATATCGGCAGGAGCAGTCAGAGCTTTCTTT
TRBV21-1	TRBJ2-5	once	-	CASSHGLEGRETQYF	TGTGCCAGCAGCCATGGACTCGAAGGGCGAGAGACCCAGTACTTC
TRBV9	TRBJ2-5	-	-	CASSVDQGMGTQYF	TGTGCCAGCAGCGTAGACCAGGGGATGGGGACCCAGTACTTC
TRBV6-5	TRBJ1-2	-	-	CASSYALTSYGYTF	TGTGCCAGCAGTTACGCCCTGACTTCCTATGGCTACACCTTC
TRBV4-1	TRBJ2-1	once	TRBD2	CASSPGLAGINAYNEQFF	TGCGCCAGCAGCCCGGGACTAGCGGGGATCAATGCCTACAATGAGCAGTTCTTC
TRBV2	TRBJ2-2	-	-	CASTLGENTGELFF	TGTGCCAGCACCCTGGGGGAGAACACCGGGGAGCTGTTTTTT
TRBV4-2	TRBJ1-5	-	-	CASSQAGGDGNQPQHF	TGTGCCAGCAGCCAAGCCGGGGGTGACGGCAATCAGCCCCAGCATTTT
TRBV11-2	TRBJ2-2	-	TRBD1	CASSLKGPGTGRTGELFF	TGTGCCAGCAGCTTAAAAGGGCCCGGGACAGGGCGAACCGGGGAGCTGTTTTTT
TRBV7-9	TRBJ2-7	-	-	CASSSNSYEQYF	TGTGCCAGCAGCTCCAACTCCTACGAGCAGTACTTC
TRBV6-5	TRBJ2-1	-	TRBD2	CASSQREGGYEQFF	TGTGCCAGCAGCCAGCGGGAGGGCGGATATGAGCAGTTCTTC
TRBV5-4	TRBJ2-2	-	-	CASSFGGATGELFF	TGTGCCAGCAGCTTTGGCGGAGCCACCGGGGAGCTGTTTTTT
TRBV19	TRBJ2-1	-	TRBD1	CASRDRGGESSYNEQFF	TGTGCCAGTAGGGACAGGGGGGGGGAAAGCTCCTACAATGAGCAGTTCTTC
TRBV2	TRBJ1-1	few	TRBD1	CATEPDRGYTEAFF	TGTGCCACCGAGCCGGACAGGGGGTACACTGAAGCTTTCTTT